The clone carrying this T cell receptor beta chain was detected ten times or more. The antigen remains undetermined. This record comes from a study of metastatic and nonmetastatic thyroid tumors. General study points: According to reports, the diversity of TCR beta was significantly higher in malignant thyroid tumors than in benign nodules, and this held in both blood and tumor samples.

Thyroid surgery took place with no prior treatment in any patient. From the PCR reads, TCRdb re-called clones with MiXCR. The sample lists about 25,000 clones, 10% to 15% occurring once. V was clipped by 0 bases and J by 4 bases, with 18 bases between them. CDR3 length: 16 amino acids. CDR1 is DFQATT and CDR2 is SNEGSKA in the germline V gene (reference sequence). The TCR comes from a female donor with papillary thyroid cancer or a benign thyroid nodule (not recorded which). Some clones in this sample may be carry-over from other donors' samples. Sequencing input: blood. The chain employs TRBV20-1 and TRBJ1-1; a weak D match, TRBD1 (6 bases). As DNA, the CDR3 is TGCAGTGCTAGAGATTGGACTAGGGGGGCCGGCACTGAAGCTTTCTTT. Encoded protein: CSARDWTRGAGTEAFF.